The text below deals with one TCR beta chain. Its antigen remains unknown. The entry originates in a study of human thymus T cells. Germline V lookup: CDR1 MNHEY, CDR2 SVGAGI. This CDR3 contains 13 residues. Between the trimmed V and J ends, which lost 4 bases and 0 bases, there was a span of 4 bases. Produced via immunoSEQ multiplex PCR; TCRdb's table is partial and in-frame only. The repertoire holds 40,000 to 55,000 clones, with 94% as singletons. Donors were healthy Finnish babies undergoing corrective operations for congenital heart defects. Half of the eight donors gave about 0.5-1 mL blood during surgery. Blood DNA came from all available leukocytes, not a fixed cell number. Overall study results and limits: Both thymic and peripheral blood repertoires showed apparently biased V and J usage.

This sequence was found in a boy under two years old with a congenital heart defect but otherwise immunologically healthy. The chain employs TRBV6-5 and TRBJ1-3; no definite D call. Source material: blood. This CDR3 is CASSSRSGNTIYF. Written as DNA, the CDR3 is TGTGCCAGCAGTTCCCGCTCTGGAAACACCATATATTTT.